This TCR beta chain was obtained from a study of cytomegalovirus exposure and HLA in healthy donors. Study-level points and caveats: Many donors shared some public TCRs, even though most TCR sequences were rare. In a later analysis, common viral pathogens appeared linked to several of the most significant clusters. Of the V segments, some could not be distinguished, including TRBV6-2 and TRBV6-3, and were excluded.

This clone was found once. Antigen unknown. Vbeta (60) and Jbeta (13) primers were used in the PCR. Clones were sequenced by immunoSEQ multiplex PCR, and TCRdb holds only the in-frame ones, with some missing. This sample carries 120,000 or so clones, 76% of them seen once, and the ten largest clones take 13%. The CDR3 sequence is 11 residues long. Looked up from germline, CDR1 is WSHSY and CDR2 is SAAADI. Deletions cut 8 bases from V and 5 bases from J, with 10 bases between. The sequence came from a man aged 25 to 40 in good health and CMV-seropositive. The chain couples TRBV10-2 to TRBJ2-7; the D gene is possibly TRBD2 (5 bases). The sample was PBMCs. Here the CDR3 DNA reads TGCGCCAGCGGAGGACGACACGAGCAGTACTTC. Protein product: CASGGRHEQYF.